A single sample is the source of the 22 T cell receptor beta chains below, sequenced in a study of beta chain features in type 1 diabetes. Study-wide results and caveats: Moderate but significant shortening of TCRB CDR3s was recorded in all four CD4+ subsets from Type 1 diabetes patients.

Expressed TCRB transcripts were sequenced because the entire RNA isolate underwent reverse transcription. TCRdb's table, derived via immunoSEQ multiplex PCR, lists solely in-frame clones and lacks some. The sample records about 660,000 clones, roughly 13% being singletons. Their antigens remain unidentified. Input material: naive CD4+ T cells from blood. These receptors came from a young man with type 1 diabetes.

This clone has only a few counts. The chain joins TRBV7-2 to TRBJ2-1; 10 bases map to TRBD2. This CDR3 has 17 residues. CDR1 SGHTA and CDR2 FQGNSA come from the germline V gene. The V gene end was trimmed by 1 base and the J gene end by 0 bases; junction bases not matched to a gene: 3. CDR3 sequence (DNA): TGTGCCAGCAGCTTAGTCGCTAGCGGGAGCTCCTACAATGAGCAGTTCTTC. Translated: CASSLVASGSSYNEQFF.

This clone was seen only a few times. This rearrangement joins TRBV7-3 to TRBJ2-1, with D tentatively TRBD1 or TRBD2 (7 bases each). Germline V gene data show CDR1 as SGHTA and CDR2 as FQGTGA. V dropped 5 bases and J dropped 6 bases, with 17 bases sitting between them. CDR3 length: 15 residues. In DNA, the CDR3 is TGTGCCAGCAGCACATACAGGGGAGGGCCCAATGAGCAGTTCTTC. Its translation: CASSTYRGGPNEQFF.

This clone was observed a handful of times. The chain is built from TRBV9 and TRBJ2-1; D gene ambiguous. CDR3 length: 13 residues. The germline V and J ends were trimmed by 4 bases and 7 bases, with 12 bases remaining between them. Germline V gives CDR1 SGDLS, CDR2 YYNGEE. This chain's CDR3 is CASSPPGRNEQFF. CDR3 nucleotides: TGTGCCAGCAGCCCACCCGGACGGAATGAGCAGTTCTTC.

This chain joins TRBV5-4 and TRBJ1-4, with D maybe TRBD1 (5 bases). Looked up from germline, CDR1 is SGHNT and CDR2 is YYREEE (reference sequence). CDR3 length equals 15 residues. The V and J ends lost 3 bases and 5 bases respectively, with 14 bases between them. The CDR3 DNA is TGTGCCAGCAGCTACTCCGGGGGGATAAATGAAAAACTGTTTTTT. Translated: CASSYSGGINEKLFF.

This rearrangement joins TRBV21-1 to TRBJ2-7; the DNA was not compared with TRBD2, the D call given in the table. TRBV21-1 is a pseudogene segment. The CDR3 sequence is 15 residues long. Written as DNA, the CDR3 is TGTGCCAGCAGCTACGACTCCCTAAACCCCGACGAGCAGTACTTC. This codes for CASSYDSLNPDEQYF.

Here the CDR3 DNA reads TGCAGTGCGGAAGGGACAGGCACTAAAATGAACACTGAAGCTTTCTTT. Protein: CSAEGTGTKMNTEAFF. The chain couples TRBV29-1 to TRBJ1-1; 8 bases agree with TRBD1. Germline V gene sequence: CDR1 SQVTM, CDR2 ANQGSEA. The CDR3 runs to 16 residues. The complete variable domain, with remaining parts taken from reference TRBV29-1 and TRBJ1-1, reads SAVISQKPSRDICQRGTSLTIQCQVDSQVTMMFWYRQQPGQSLTLIATANQGSEATYESGFVIDKFPISRPNLTFSTLTVSNMSPEDSSIYLCSAEGTGTKMNTEAFFGQGTRLTVV.

This clone was detected only a few times. This sequence joins TRBV5-4 and TRBJ2-3; D ambiguous. CDR1 SGHNT and CDR2 YYREEE come from the germline V gene (reference sequence). The CDR3 totals 14 residues. Between the trimmed V and J ends, which lost 1 base and 2 bases, there was a span of 8 bases. In nucleotides, the CDR3 is TGTGCCAGCAGCTTGCCCCAGGCCACAGATACGCAGTATTTT. It encodes CASSLPQATDTQYF.

V usage is TRBV28 and J usage is TRBJ2-7, with D perhaps TRBD1 (6 bases). Germline-derived CDR1 and CDR2 are MDHEN and SYDVKM. Trimming cost V 7 bases and J 3 bases, with 7 bases left between them. The CDR3 length is 11 residues. CDR3 sequence: CASTGDYEQYF. CDR3 nucleotides: TGTGCCAGCACAGGGGACTACGAGCAGTACTTC.

This clone appeared a single time. Distinct nucleotide sequences in the sample also encode this CDR3. The V gene is TRBV6-5, the J gene TRBJ2-7; tentative D call: TRBD1 (5 bases). The CDR3 covers 13 residues. V lost 2 bases and J 4 bases, leaving 9 bases between the germline ends. Germline V gene data show CDR1 as MNHEY and CDR2 as SVGAGI. CDR3 in DNA: TGTGCCAGCAGTTACCGGCAGGGTTACGAGCAGTACTTC. Its protein is CASSYRQGYEQYF.

V and J are TRBV23-1 and TRBJ2-5; perhaps D is TRBD1 or TRBD2 (5 bases each). TRBV23-1 falls under the ORF class, with uncertain function. Trimming took off 4 bases at V and 4 bases at J, with 16 bases between the two ends. This CDR3 spans 15 amino acids. This chain's CDR3 is CASSPLWDLRETQYF. CDR3 DNA sequence: TGCGCCAGCAGTCCCCTATGGGACCTTAGAGAGACCCAGTACTTC.

The chain recombines TRBV6-6 with TRBJ1-5; a weak D match, TRBD1 (6 bases). Deletions cut 7 bases from V and 2 bases from J, with 9 bases between. The CDR3 has 13 amino acids. Germline loops: CDR1 MNHNY, CDR2 SVGAGI (reference sequence). CDR3: CASTGEGNQPQHF. The DNA of the CDR3 is TGTGCCAGCACAGGGGAAGGCAATCAGCCCCAGCATTTT.

This clone came up a few times. This chain uses TRBV5-1 with TRBJ2-5; maybe TRBD2 (5 bases). The CDR3 is 14 amino acids. CDR1 and CDR2 (germline): SGHRS, YFSETQ. V lost 3 bases and J 0 bases, leaving 9 bases between the germline ends. The CDR3 region has the DNA TGCGCCAGCAGCTCCTCCGGGAACCAAGAGACCCAGTACTTC. This codes for CASSSSGNQETQYF.

V is TRBV19 and J is TRBJ1-5; D is unclear. CDR3 length: 12 residues. Trimming removed 6 bases at V and 5 bases at J, with 8 bases between. The germline V gene encodes CDR1 LNHDA and CDR2 SQIVND (reference sequence). CDR3 coding DNA: TGTGCCAGTAGGGTTAGGGATCAGCCCCAGCATTTT. The encoded protein is CASRVRDQPQHF.

This chain joins TRBV7-8 and TRBJ2-1; D not certain. The germline gives CDR1 SGHVS, CDR2 FQNEAQ. V was cut by 4 bases and J by 0 bases, with 13 bases left in between. This CDR3 comprises 16 residues. The CDR3 DNA sequence: TGTGCCAGCAGCTCTCGCAGAGCCGCCTCCTACAATGAGCAGTTCTTC. Encoded protein: CASSSRRAASYNEQFF.

The V and J genes are TRBV7-2 and TRBJ2-1; D possibly uses TRBD1 or TRBD2 (5 bases each). Germline CDR1 and CDR2: SGHTA and FQGNSA. The CDR3 has 15 amino acids. Between the trimmed V and J ends, which lost 0 bases and 5 bases, there was a span of 11 bases. The CDR3 nucleotides read TGTGCCAGCAGCTTAGCGGGGACCACCCACAATGAGCAGTTCTTC. It is translated as CASSLAGTTHNEQFF.

The chain recombines TRBV11-2 with TRBJ2-3; TRBD1 might be the D (6 bases). V lost 7 bases and J lost 0, with 14 bases in between. Germline V gene data show CDR1 as SGHAT and CDR2 as FQNNGV. The CDR3 has 15 amino acids. The CDR3 loop reads CASTRQGWSTDTQYF. The DNA of the CDR3 is TGTGCCAGCACCCGCCAGGGGTGGAGCACAGATACGCAGTATTTT. Combining the CDR3 with reference TRBV11-2 and TRBJ2-3 gives the whole variable domain EAGVAQSPRYKIIEKRQSVAFWCNPISGHATLYWYQQILGQGPKLLIQFQNNGVVDDSQLPKDRFSAERLKGVDSTLKIQPAKLEDSAVYLCASTRQGWSTDTQYFGPGTRLTVL.

V gene TRBV5-1 combines with J gene TRBJ2-2; the match to TRBD1 covers 9 bases. V lost 2 bases to trimming and J lost 0 bases; unmatched junction nucleotides: 5. The CDR3 loop spans 17 amino acids. Germline V gene lookup returns CDR1 SGHRS and CDR2 YFSETQ. The CDR3 DNA sequence: TGCGCCAGCAGCTTCCGCCGGACAGGGGCGAACACCGGGGAGCTGTTTTTT. Residues: CASSFRRTGANTGELFF.

V is TRBV5-1 and J is TRBJ1-5; D possibly corresponds to TRBD1 (5 bases). This CDR3 has 15 residues. The ends were cut back, 4 bases at V and 2 bases at J, with 13 bases in the middle. The V gene's germline CDR1 is SGHRS and CDR2 YFSETQ. The chain's CDR3 is CASSVDTSGNQPQHF. For the CDR3, the DNA is TGCGCCAGCAGCGTGGACACCTCTGGCAATCAGCCCCAGCATTTT.

This clone has only a few counts. The rearrangement uses TRBV5-6 and TRBJ2-7; TRBD1 matches at 9 bases. The CDR3 contains 14 residues. From germline, CDR1 is SGHDT and CDR2 YYEEEE. V shed 2 bases and J 8 bases; nucleotides not matched to a gene: 8. The CDR3 reads CASSFGQGPQKQYF. The CDR3 DNA sequence: TGTGCCAGCAGCTTCGGACAGGGGCCCCAGAAGCAGTACTTC. The whole variable domain, filled in from reference TRBV5-6 and TRBJ2-7, reads DAGVTQSPTHLIKTRGQQVTLRCSPKSGHDTVSWYQQALGQGPQFIFQYYEEEERQRGNFPDRFSGHQFPNYSSELNVNALLLGDSALYLCASSFGQGPQKQYFGPGTRLTVT.

This CDR3 is CASSFMLVIKQETQYF. The CDR3 region has the DNA TGTGCCAGCAGCTTCATGCTAGTAATAAAGCAGGAGACCCAGTACTTC. The chain combines TRBV7-9 with TRBJ2-5; no definite D call. V lost 3 bases, J lost 5 bases, and 19 bases lay in between. Germline-derived CDR1 and CDR2 are SEHNR and FQNEAQ (reference sequence). This CDR3 contains 16 residues. Looking up the rest from reference TRBV7-9 and TRBJ2-5 gives the full variable domain: DTGVSQNPRHKITKRGQNVTFRCDPISEHNRLYWYRQTLGQGPEFLTYFQNEAQLEKSRLLSDRFSAERPKGSFSTLEIQRTEQGDSAMYLCASSFMLVIKQETQYFGPGTRLLVL.

This clone was seen only a few times. The V call is TRBV4-3, the J call TRBJ2-1; possibly TRBD2 for D (6 bases). From germline, CDR1 is LGHNA and CDR2 YSLEER. The V end lost 4 bases, the J end lost 7 bases, and 11 bases lay between the germline ends. This CDR3 comprises 13 residues. CDR3 sequence reads: CASSLGSGNEQFF. CDR3 DNA sequence: TGCGCCAGCAGCCTAGGTAGCGGAAATGAGCAGTTCTTC.

For the CDR3, the DNA is TGCGCCAGCAGCTCCCCAGAGGTAGCCAAAAACATTCAGTACTTC. This codes for CASSSPEVAKNIQYF. V and J are TRBV5-1 and TRBJ2-4; unclear D gene. The V gene lost 3 bases and the J gene lost 0 bases, with 10 bases spanning the gap. The CDR3 totals 15 residues. Germline V CDR1 and CDR2: SGHRS, YFSETQ.